One sample yielded the 25 T cell receptor beta chains listed below, sequenced in a study of blood T cell repertoires in COVID-19. Sequencing used immunoSEQ multiplex PCR; TCRdb keeps in-frame clones, though not all of them. Altogether around 400,000 clones are present, just over 90% being singletons, with the ten largest covering about 0.86%. What was sequenced was PBMCs or T cells enriched from blood (not recorded which). The receptors derive from a woman between 35 and 50 years old who had been exposed to COVID-19.

As for this clone: The sample contains more than one DNA sequence encoding this CDR3. V is TRBV5-1 and J is TRBJ2-5; 7 bases fit TRBD2. Losses at the gene ends were 0 bases for V and 5 bases for J; bases not matched to a gene: 1. This CDR3 has 13 residues. Germline CDR1 is SGHRS and CDR2 is YFSETQ. The CDR3 loop reads CASSLGGGETQYF. CDR3 nucleotide sequence: TGCGCCAGCAGCTTGGGGGGAGGGGAGACCCAGTACTTC.

V is TRBV19 and J is TRBJ1-2; D ambiguous. V shed 7 bases and J shed 0 bases, with 12 bases lying between them. The germline CDR1 and CDR2 sequences are LNHDA and SQIVND (reference sequence). This CDR3 region has 14 residues. The CDR3 sequence: CASIPAGTNYGYTF. CDR3 coding DNA: TGTGCCAGTATCCCGGCAGGAACTAACTATGGCTACACCTTC.

The chain is built from TRBV29-1 and TRBJ2-5; D is perhaps TRBD2 (5 bases). V was cut by 3 bases and J by 7 bases, with 15 bases left in between. The CDR3 is made up of 13 amino acids. Germline assignment: CDR1 SQVTM and CDR2 ANQGSEA. The CDR3, as DNA: TGCAGCGTTGAGTCATCCGGGATGGGGACCCAGTACTTC. Amino acids: CSVESSGMGTQYF.

The chain uses TRBV11-2 and TRBJ2-7, with a weak D call TRBD2 (7 bases). The CDR3 is 14 residues long. Trimming stripped 2 bases from V and 4 bases from J, with 12 bases between. Germline V gene sequence: CDR1 SGHAT, CDR2 FQNNGV. The CDR3 loop is CASSLSGGGYEQYF. CDR3 sequence (DNA): TGTGCCAGCAGCTTATCGGGGGGCGGGTACGAGCAGTACTTC.

On this clone itself: Compared with germline, one end of the junction differs, possibly owing to a read error. The rearrangement joins TRBV7-9 to TRBJ1-1; TRBD1 aligns across 8 bases. The CDR3 is 12 residues long. CDR1 is SEHNR, CDR2 FQNEAQ, per germline (reference sequence). For the CDR3, the DNA is TGTGCCAGCAGCCCAGGAGGGACAGGCGGCTCTTTT. Amino acids: CASSPGGTGGSF. The full variable domain, in which reference TRBV7-9 and TRBJ1-1 provide the parts outside the CDR3, is DTGVSQNPRHKITKRGQNVTFRCDPISEHNRLYWYRQTLGQGPEFLTYFQNEAQLEKSRLLSDRFSAERPKGSFSTLEIQRTEQGDSAMYLCASSPGGTGGSFGQGTRLTVV.

The chain couples TRBV19 to TRBJ2-2; no clear D. Deletions cut 11 bases from V and 6 bases from J, with 13 bases between. Germline V gene sequence: CDR1 LNHDA, CDR2 SQIVND (reference sequence). CDR3 size: 12 residues. In nucleotides, the CDR3 is TGTGCCTCAAAGGAGTTTCCCGGGGAGCTGTTTTTT. Residues: CASKEFPGELFF.

The chain links TRBV5-6 to TRBJ1-1, with D tentatively TRBD1 (5 bases). CDR1 SGHDT and CDR2 YYEEEE come from the germline V gene. Trimming shortened V by 2 bases and J by 1 base, and 15 bases separated the two germline ends. CDR3 length: 16 amino acids. The CDR3 region has the DNA TGTGCCAGCAGCTTAGGGCCGTCCGGGGGGAACACTGAAGCTTTCTTT. Amino acids: CASSLGPSGGNTEAFF.

This clone showed up just once. The chain carries TRBV10-3 and TRBJ1-3; D is possibly TRBD1 (6 bases). Trimming pared 7 bases from V and 1 base from J, leaving 14 bases between. CDR1 is ENHRY and CDR2 is SYGVKD in the germline V gene. This CDR3 is built from 15 residues. CDR3 coding DNA: TGTGCCATCAACCAGGGGCCGGCATCTGGAAACACCATATATTTT. Translation gives CAINQGPASGNTIYF.

The J gene is TRBJ2-2, the V gene TRBV20-1; D is ambiguous. CDR1 is DFQATT and CDR2 is SNEGSKA in the germline V gene (reference sequence). Between the trimmed V and J ends, which lost 3 bases and 7 bases, there was a span of 9 bases. The CDR3 is 12 amino acids. The CDR3 region is CSASWQIGELFF. Here the CDR3 DNA reads TGCAGTGCTAGTTGGCAGATCGGGGAGCTGTTTTTT.

V gene TRBV4-3 combines with J gene TRBJ1-6; a possible D gene is TRBD1 (5 bases). The ends were cut back, 4 bases at V and 7 bases at J, with 20 bases in the middle. The CDR3 has 17 residues. Germline assignment: CDR1 LGHNA and CDR2 YSLEER. The CDR3 nucleotides are TGCGCCAGCAGCCCGGAACTTTTGCCGGGGGAAAATTCACCCCTCCACTTT. Protein product: CASSPELLPGENSPLHF.

CDR3 sequence: CASSERFGLISRQETQYF. The CDR3 DNA is TGTGCCAGCAGTGAACGGTTCGGGTTGATTAGCCGCCAAGAGACCCAGTACTTC. The V gene is TRBV2, the J gene TRBJ2-5; D unresolved. Trimming stripped 2 bases from V and 1 base from J, with 20 bases between. This CDR3 comprises 18 residues. Germline CDR1 is SNHLY and CDR2 is FYNNEI.

This clone was recorded a few times. The V and J genes are TRBV7-8 and TRBJ2-3; D unclear. CDR1 is SGHVS and CDR2 is FQNEAQ in the germline V gene. The CDR3 has 14 residues. V lost 4 bases and J lost 7, with 15 bases in between. The CDR3 DNA reads TGTGCCAGCAGCTCCCTATTGGGCTCGAATACGCAGTATTTT. Amino acids: CASSSLLGSNTQYF.

The chain recombines TRBV30 with TRBJ1-2, with no clear D. The V end was cut by 3 bases, the J end by 1 base, with 12 bases between. The CDR3 is 14 residues long. Germline V gives CDR1 GTSNPN, CDR2 SVGIG (reference sequence). For the CDR3, the DNA is TGTGCCTGGAGCAACGAAGGACTTAACTATGGCTACACCTTC. Residues: CAWSNEGLNYGYTF.

This clone has a single count. The V gene is TRBV7-9, the J gene TRBJ2-3, with 8 nucleotides matching TRBD1. Germline V CDR1 and CDR2: SEHNR, FQNEAQ (reference sequence). The V and J ends lost 6 bases and 0 bases, in that order; junction bases with no gene match: 5. The CDR3 extends over 15 amino acids. The CDR3 coding sequence is TGTGCCAGCAGTCAGTGGACAGGGAGCACAGATACGCAGTATTTT. Translating it yields CASSQWTGSTDTQYF.

The V and J genes are TRBV29-1 and TRBJ2-1; 9 bases are shared with TRBD1. Germline trimming cut 6 bases from V and 1 base from J; bases unmatched to any gene: 7. This CDR3 contains 15 residues. Germline V lookup: CDR1 SQVTM, CDR2 ANQGSEA. CDR3 amino acids: CSVRAGQGSYNEQFF. The CDR3 nucleotides read TGCAGCGTCCGCGCGGGACAGGGTTCCTACAATGAGCAGTTCTTC.

This chain joins TRBV4-3 and TRBJ2-5; 7 bases are shared with TRBD1. Looked up from germline, CDR1 is LGHNA and CDR2 is YSLEER. Germline trimming cut 3 bases from V and 4 bases from J; bases unmatched to any gene: 5. CDR3 length: 14 residues. CDR3 nucleotide sequence: TGCGCCAGCAGCCAGAATTACAGGGGAGAGACCCAGTACTTC. This sequence encodes CASSQNYRGETQYF.

This chain's CDR3 is CASSTGDSVEQYF. Here the CDR3 DNA reads TGCGCCAGCTCCACAGGGGACTCGGTGGAGCAGTACTTC. The chain links TRBV5-1 to TRBJ2-7; possible D gene TRBD1, 7 bases. The length of the CDR3 is 13 residues. V was pared by 7 bases and J by 7 bases, with 18 bases between. Germline CDR1 is SGHRS and CDR2 is YFSETQ.

V and J are TRBV3-1 (or the pseudogene TRBV3-2) and TRBJ1-5, with D uncertain. The CDR3 is made up of 16 amino acids. The ends were cut back, 3 bases at V and 0 bases at J, with 12 bases in the middle. Germline V gives CDR1 LGHDT, CDR2 YNNKEL (reference sequence). The CDR3 bases are TGTGCCAGCAGCCATCTAGTGCCGATTAGCAATCAGCCCCAGCATTTT. It codes for CASSHLVPISNQPQHF.

The V and J genes are TRBV11-3 and TRBJ1-4; possible D gene TRBD1, 5 bases. The ends were cut back, 0 bases at V and 11 bases at J, with 16 bases in the middle. This CDR3 region has 15 residues. Germline V gene lookup returns CDR1 SGHNT and CDR2 YENEEA. CDR3: CASSLDGGTSTKLFF. For the CDR3, the DNA is TGTGCCAGCAGCTTAGACGGGGGAACCTCGACCAAACTGTTTTTT.

The V gene is TRBV28, the J gene TRBJ2-7, with D possibly TRBD1 on 6 matching bases. The germline gives CDR1 MDHEN, CDR2 SYDVKM. V lost 4 bases to trimming and J lost 4 bases, with 20 bases between them. The CDR3 consists of 16 residues. The CDR3 bases are TGTGCCAGCAGTTATCAAGTCGACAGGACGAGGTACGAGCAGTACTTC. Protein: CASSYQVDRTRYEQYF. Looking up the rest from reference TRBV28 and TRBJ2-7 gives the full variable domain: DVKVTQSSRYLVKRTGEKVFLECVQDMDHENMFWYRQDPGLGLRLIYFSYDVKMKEKGDIPEGYSVSREKKERFSLILESASTNQTSMYLCASSYQVDRTRYEQYFGPGTRLTVT.

This clone was recorded only once. This chain connects TRBV6-5 to TRBJ2-5; the match to TRBD1 covers 10 bases. V lost 6 bases and J lost 5; bases outside the gene matches: 3. This CDR3 is 13 amino acids long. Germline assignment: CDR1 MNHEY and CDR2 SVGAGI. CDR3 region: CASRTGGGETQYF. The CDR3 region has the DNA TGTGCCAGCAGGACAGGGGGCGGGGAGACCCAGTACTTC.

V usage is TRBV5-4 and J usage is TRBJ1-2; D ambiguous. Germline V gene lookup returns CDR1 SGHNT and CDR2 YYREEE (reference sequence). V shed 4 bases and J shed 4 bases, with 14 bases lying between them. The CDR3 is made up of 14 amino acids. CDR3 sequence reads: CASSVMTSAYGYTF. The CDR3 bases are TGTGCCAGCAGCGTCATGACAAGTGCCTATGGCTACACCTTC.

The chain links TRBV24-1 to TRBJ2-2; 8 bases are shared with TRBD2. Trimming cost V 9 bases and J 5 bases; bases outside gene matches: 4. The CDR3 runs to 13 residues. Germline loops: CDR1 KGHDR, CDR2 SFDVKD. DNA for the CDR3: TGTGCCACCGGGACTAGTATGACCGGGGAGCTGTTTTTT. This translates into CATGTSMTGELFF.

The chain employs TRBV6-5 and TRBJ1-2; the D is unclear. This CDR3 comprises 13 residues. Per germline, CDR1 MNHEY and CDR2 SVGAGI. Trimming stripped 5 bases from V and 7 bases from J, with 14 bases between. The CDR3 DNA sequence: TGTGCCAGCAGTCCCGGGAAAACACGTGGCTACACCTTC. Its translation: CASSPGKTRGYTF.

The chain carries TRBV9 and TRBJ2-3, with 10 bases fitting TRBD2. Trimming took 4 bases from V and 4 from J; bases not matched to a gene: 12. Looked up from germline, CDR1 is SGDLS and CDR2 is YYNGEE. The CDR3 totals 17 residues. In DNA, the CDR3 is TGTGCCAGCAGCCCAAGAGGAGGAGCGGGAGGGCCAGATACGCAGTATTTT. Amino acid sequence: CASSPRGGAGGPDTQYF.